This TCR beta chain was sequenced for a study of a mutant IDH1 vaccine in newly diagnosed glioma. Trimming removed 6 bases at V and 0 bases at J, with 11 bases between. CDR1 is MGHRA and CDR2 is YSYEKL in the germline V gene. The CDR3 is 14 amino acids. Time point described: week 47, end of study. Every single dose of the vaccine, 300 ug of mutant IDH1 20-mer peptide, came with topical imiquimod. Sequenced by immunoSEQ multiplex PCR; TCRdb stores in-frame clones only, minus some. The sample lists about 56,000 clones, 70% to 85% seen once, with 5% to 6% in the top ten. Comment on this clone: Its antigen is still unknown.

The specimen comprised PBMCs, sampled from a glioma patient whose treatment included an IDH1 peptide vaccine. The sequence derives from a man aged 50 to 60 with glioma. The gene calls are TRBV4-1 and TRBJ1-2; D remains ambiguous. The CDR3 DNA reads TGCGCCAGCAGTGCCTCGGGGACTAACTATGGCTACACCTTC. Its protein product is CASSASGTNYGYTF.